This T cell receptor beta chain was profiled in a study of cytomegalovirus exposure and HLA in healthy donors (dated by TCRdb to 2017 to 2019). For context, the study as a whole: According to an earlier analysis of 587 of the donors, about 190 million T cells yielded some 110 million unique TCR beta sequences and about 280 Gb of sequence data. An earlier analysis of approximately 500 of the donors applied high-throughput TCR beta sequencing to assess whether each TCR beta V gene segment acted as functional or pseudogenic. Rather than using new phenotypic data, the later analysis identified candidate immune exposures from TCR beta sequences and from how often those sequences occurred across donors. The number of typed donors differed by locus: about 629-630 for A, B, C, DRB1 and DQB1; 500 to 550 for DQA1; some 610 for DPA1; and approximately 450 for DPB1. The study used immunosequencing to profile the T cell repertoires of approximately 690 subjects and linked those repertoires to cytomegalovirus serostatus. Donor age, sex, ethnicity and CMV serostatus were collected together with the repertoire data. To predict cytomegalovirus infection status, the study brought together high-throughput TCR immunosequencing, statistical association of individual TCRs with disease status, and machine learning. Every repertoire in the discovery cohort had been generated on one and the same sequencing platform. Genome-wide SNP genotypes for about 65% of the roughly 670 donors were used in a later genetic analysis, which treated that subset as a discovery cohort. An early release that covered more than 550 HLA-typed donors contained approximately 300 gigabases of sequencing data and 65 million to 100 million unique TCR sequences. The genetic ancestry cluster associated with self-reported Caucasian donors included over 80% of the roughly 400 genotyped donors. Among roughly 400 genotyped donors of the cohort, an average of roughly 240,000 unique TCR beta nucleotide sequences were sequenced per donor, around 18% of them non-productive. Class I and class II HLA loci were covered by the typing at four-digit resolution. A later analysis re-analyzed previously published TCR beta repertoires from roughly 630 donors and added high-resolution HLA genotyping to study TCR occurrence patterns. The aim of the study was to test whether cataloging public T cell receptors could identify signatures of past pathogen exposure. Along with the approximately 700-subject first cohort, a separate validation cohort of roughly 110 different subjects was used. Because of strong linkage in the cohort, roughly five DR-DQ haplotypes were treated as single units for association and clustering. General study outcomes and caveats: This cohort had only TCR beta chains sequenced, and the lack of alpha or paired-chain data limited which features could be detected. In a later analysis, TCR association rates were found to vary across HLA loci, with the most associated TCRs seen for DRB1 alleles and the fewest for HLA-C alleles. An association between a missense DCLRE1C variant and V-gene and J-gene trimming of TCR beta chains was found in a later genetic analysis and replicated in an independent cohort. In a later analysis, HLA-associated TCR beta chains showed more clonal expansion and lower generation probabilities than non-associated chains that were equally common. Across donors, most TCR sequences were observed very rarely, whereas some public TCRs were present in many individuals. Some IMGT-functional V segments, including TRBV6-2 and TRBV6-3, could not be distinguished by the 87-base-pair reads and were therefore excluded. Cytomegalovirus status was reported to be diagnosed by the classifier with high specificity and sensitivity in both the original and validation cohorts. A further reported finding was that TCR beta sequences accurately predicted the HLA-A and HLA-B alleles for most subjects in the first cohort. According to a later analysis, parvovirus B19, influenza, CMV and Epstein-Barr virus appeared linked to several top co-occurrence clusters. In a later analysis, some 17,000 TCR beta sequences were associated with specific HLA alleles at a false discovery rate of 0.05. An earlier analysis of roughly 570 of the donors showed that most TCR beta V segments appeared in productive rearrangements either about 90% or about 30% of the time, which broadly matched IMGT annotations. Because HLA typing was unavailable for some donors at each locus, only the typed subset was used in association tests. Compared with the roughly 710-donor mean, donors in an Asian-associated ancestry cluster had fewer N-insertions in productive TCRs, according to a later genetic analysis. Linkage disequilibrium might explain the correlated functional status among segregating V segments, but an unknown experimental factor could not be ruled out. The only immune exposure information available for the cohort was CMV serostatus. A cluster of highly shared sequence variants was judged likely to represent a technical artifact of the sequencing pipeline. The study listed approximately 150 TCR beta chains as associated with cytomegalovirus. The earlier analysis of 587 of the donors excluded roughly 17 rarely observed V segments, including chromosome 9 orphons, because counts were too low. In vitro tests confirmed that a few of the cytomegalovirus-associated TCR beta chains recognize cytomegalovirus antigens. It was suggested by the authors that the approach could potentially be generalized to other disease states and immunological phenotypes. Sequencing depth was assumed to be roughly uniform across donors in the presence/absence analyses, though that assumption may not hold. According to a later analysis, most CMV-associated TCR beta chains appeared to be HLA-restricted, and the HLA associations seemed to be driven largely by CMV exposure. When HLA alleles, especially DR and DQ, strongly co-occurred, attributing TCR associations to individual alleles was difficult.

The cohort was made up of approximately 700 healthy bone marrow donors. At the time of sampling, every cohort member was nominally healthy, though immune exposures that went unrecorded were likely present. The donor was CMV seronegative and was included in the group of around 320 seronegative cohort members. Each donor provided a peripheral blood sample, and peripheral blood mononuclear cells were used for TCR beta sequencing. Genomic DNA extraction from the blood cell samples was performed with the Qiagen DNeasy Blood Extraction Kit. As concerns this clone: Its antigen specificity is not known. No much larger clonotype is one base removed from it; base qualities were not supplied.

Trimming takes 0 bases from V and 5 bases from J, and the germline ends sit 11 bases apart. The CDR3 runs 14 residues from the cysteine to the phenylalanine. Just CDR3 DNA is preserved here, 42 bases in frame from base 1. Based on the germline V gene, the CDR1 and CDR2 sequences are SQVTM and ANQGSEA. The library was made by the immunoSEQ multiplex PCR assay. A mixture of 60 forward primers for TCR Vbeta segments and 13 reverse primers for TCR Jbeta segments was used in the multiplex PCR. Amplification of the CDR3 region of rearranged TCR beta genes was performed with a multiplex PCR assay on genomic DNA. The Illumina HiSeq System was used to sequence the amplified TCR beta libraries as 87-base-pair reads. Processing in the source paper ran as follows. A later analysis counted 75 million to 100 million unique TCR beta chains across the 666 repertoires, and some 11 million of these chains were shared by at least two donors. To remove PCR and sequencing errors, raw reads were error-corrected and collapsed into unique sequences using a nearest-neighbor algorithm that merged closely related sequences. To assign V, D and J gene segments, CDR3 sequences were aligned to IMGT reference sequences. Each retained sequence needed at least a six-nucleotide match to both a V gene segment and a J gene segment. Rearrangements were classified as productive when the CDR3 lacked stop codons and remained in frame with V and J, and all other rearrangements were classified as non-productive. CDR3 was defined according to IMGT convention as the region running from the second conserved V-encoded cysteine to the conserved J-encoded phenylalanine. Sequences without an unambiguous match to a single V gene segment were excluded from the earlier analysis of several hundred of the donors. In an earlier analysis of several hundred of the donors, a V segment was called functional when productive rearrangements were above 56.7%, and segregating when the standard deviation between donors exceeded 5%. A statistical classification framework was developed to diagnose cytomegalovirus status using the catalog of TCR beta chain sequences. In a later analysis, V and J genes were assigned by comparing TCR nucleotide sequences against IMGT/GENE-DB human TR gene sequences. Using the TCRdist pipeline, a later analysis assigned CDR3 sequences along with most-parsimonious VDJ recombination scenarios. In a later analysis, each TCR beta chain was defined by its CDR3 amino acid sequence together with its V-gene family, and reads lacking a unique V-gene family were excluded. A later analysis removed nearly 600 highly shared, low-generation-probability nucleotide sequences to deal with suspected cross-contamination and a sequencing artifact. In a later analysis, a clonal expansion index was calculated for each public chain from normalized within-repertoire ranks of inferred template counts. Generation probabilities in a later analysis came from a VDJ recombination model fitted to out-of-frame rearrangements, and those results were checked against IGoR. A later analysis scored TCR-TCR, TCR-HLA and TCR-CMV co-occurrence with hypergeometric tests, applying a repertoire-size bias correction to TCR pairs. To estimate false discovery rates, a later analysis permuted the HLA or CMV assignments 20 times. A later analysis grouped co-occurring TCRs with DBSCAN, adding TCRdist sequence similarity when clustering within HLA-allele-positive subsets. Repertoires with fewer than 30,000 or more than 120,000 public chains, plus five repertoires with anomalous nucleotide sharing, were excluded from co-occurrence clustering. Drawn from immuneACCESS, this table holds only the in-frame rearrangements with V and J called that TCRdb kept. Clones are partly lost; checked studies trace under half to an unresolved V gene and leave the rest unexplained. V and J calls and clone size are given by that table; D and trimming were obtained from the DNA. This sample gives about 200,000 clones in total; roughly 90% of them show up just once. The top ten constitute around 0.3% of the sample.

This TCR was sampled from a woman in her 30s in good health and CMV-seronegative. The sequenced material came from PBMCs. Here the chain combines TRBV29-1 and TRBJ2-1; TRBD2 is a possible D gene, resting on 7 matching bases. CDR3 loop: CSVEERGGHNEQFF. The nucleotide sequence is TGCAGCGTTGAAGAGAGGGGGGGACACAATGAGCAGTTCTTC.